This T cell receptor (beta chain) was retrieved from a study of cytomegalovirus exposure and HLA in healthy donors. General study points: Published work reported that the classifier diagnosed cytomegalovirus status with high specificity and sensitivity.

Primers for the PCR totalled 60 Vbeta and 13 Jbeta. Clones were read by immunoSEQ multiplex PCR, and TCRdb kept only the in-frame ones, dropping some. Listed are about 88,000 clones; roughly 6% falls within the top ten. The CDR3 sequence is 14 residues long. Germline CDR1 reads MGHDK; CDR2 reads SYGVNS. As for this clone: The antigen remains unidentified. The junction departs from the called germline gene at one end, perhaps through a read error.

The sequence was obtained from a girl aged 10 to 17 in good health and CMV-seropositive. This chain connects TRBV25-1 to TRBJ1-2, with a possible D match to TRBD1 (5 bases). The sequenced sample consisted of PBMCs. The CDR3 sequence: CASSVSNQAGPRAF. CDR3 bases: TGTGCCAGCAGTGTATCAAATCAGGCAGGGCCCCGTGCCTTC.